The 9 T cell receptor beta chains below were found in one sample sequenced in a study of shared clonotypes between healthy human individuals. Only in-frame clones appear in the TCRdb table, and some are missing; sequencing was by immunoSEQ multiplex PCR. Among roughly 530,000 clones listed, 95% to 97% were seen once. Sequencing was carried out using naive CD4+ T cells sorted from blood. Regarding subset: CD45RA+ positively selected. The receptors were gathered from a woman aged 30 to 39 in good health.

The chain has TRBV18 and TRBJ2-7; 7 bases fit TRBD2. Germline CDR1 and CDR2: KGHSH and LQKENI. This CDR3 is 13 amino acids long. The V and J ends lost 4 bases and 7 bases, in that order; junction bases with no gene match: 7. The CDR3 DNA follows: TGTGCCAGCTCACTAACGGAAGCGGGGGAGCAGTACTTC. This sequence encodes CASSLTEAGEQYF.

This clone was picked up one time. The chain carries TRBV5-7 and TRBJ2-5; TRBD2 agrees at 7 bases. TRBV5-7 is an open reading frame, and its role is uncertain. The J segment lost 3 bases and the V segment lost 5 bases, leaving 10 bases of the junction unmatched. The CDR3 loop spans 15 amino acids. This CDR3 is CASRGGRQGEETQYF. DNA of the CDR3: TGTGCCAGCAGGGGAGGGCGCCAGGGTGAAGAGACCCAGTACTTC.

The chain links TRBV28 to TRBJ2-5, with D possibly TRBD2 on 7 matching bases. The DNA end favors TRBJ2-7, so the J call may be wrong. CDR1 MDHEN and CDR2 SYDVKM come from the germline V gene. This CDR3 spans 10 amino acids. This CDR3 is CATGGREQYF. CDR3 in DNA: TGTGCCACCGGGGGGCGCGAGCAGTACTTC.

The genes are TRBV6-6 and TRBJ1-5; 8 positions match TRBD1. Germline V gives CDR1 MNHNY, CDR2 SVGAGI (reference sequence). J gave up 3 bases and V 5 bases, and 9 bases lay outside the gene matches. CDR3 length: 16 amino acids. The chain's CDR3 is CASSTRSRGLNQPQHF. CDR3 in DNA: TGTGCCAGCAGTACCCGTAGCAGGGGGCTCAATCAGCCCCAGCATTTT.

This chain links TRBV11-2 with TRBJ2-7, with 8 positions matching TRBD2. The CDR3 runs to 14 residues. J gave up 2 bases and V 4 bases, and 4 bases lay outside the gene matches. In germline, CDR1 is SGHAT, CDR2 FQNNGV. In DNA, the CDR3 is TGTGCCAGCAGCTACACTAGCGGAACCTACGAGCAGTACTTC. It translates to CASSYTSGTYEQYF.

The chain has TRBV5-1 and TRBJ2-7, with D perhaps matching TRBD2 (6 bases). Trimming cost V 1 base and J 7 bases, with 21 bases left between them. The CDR3 is 16 residues long. CDR1 and CDR2 from the germline V gene are SGHRS and YFSETQ. CDR3 sequence: CASSLNEARLAVEQYF. In DNA, the CDR3 is TGCGCCAGCAGCTTGAACGAGGCCAGGTTAGCGGTGGAGCAGTACTTC.

V is TRBV2 and J is TRBJ2-1, with D maybe TRBD1 (6 bases). From germline, CDR1 is SNHLY and CDR2 FYNNEI. The CDR3 is 14 residues long. Between the trimmed V and J ends, which lost 6 bases and 8 bases, there was a span of 17 bases. The CDR3 sequence: CASSHKQQGDEQFF. The CDR3 region has the DNA TGTGCCAGCAGCCACAAGCAACAGGGTGATGAGCAGTTCTTC.

The chain uses TRBV5-6 and TRBJ2-3; TRBD2 matches at 7 bases. J was trimmed by 11 bases and V by 4 bases; bases with no gene match: 10. The CDR3 runs 13 residues. The germline CDR1 and CDR2 sequences are SGHDT and YYEEEE. DNA for the CDR3: TGTGCCAGCAGCCCCGGCCCCCCGGGGGGGCAGTATTTT. Protein: CASSPGPPGGQYF.

The V gene is TRBV7-2, the J gene TRBJ2-7, with unresolved D. This CDR3 comprises 14 residues. Germline-derived CDR1 and CDR2 are SGHTA and FQGNSA. The V gene lost 1 base and the J gene lost 1 base, with 8 bases spanning the gap. The CDR3 loop reads CASSLVSGSYEQYF. Here the CDR3 DNA reads TGTGCCAGCAGCTTAGTGTCCGGGTCCTACGAGCAGTACTTC.